This T cell receptor (beta chain) was captured in a study of CD8 T cells in ankylosing spondylitis. Overall study findings and caveats: Reactive arthritis synovial fluid and blood previously showed some of these motif variants. A motif in TCR beta, a set of roughly eight highly homologous variants, appeared characteristic of ankylosing spondylitis blood. Clones linked with disease were CD8+ and fairly uncommon in the peripheral blood.

The sample holds a few counts of this clonotype. What it recognizes is unknown. Quantitative barcoded 5'-RACE was used to prepare TCR beta libraries. TCRdb reanalysed the 5' RACE reads using MiXCR and keeps one entry per CDR3 protein. Of 85,000 to 90,000 distinct CDR3 sequences listed, around 25% are singletons. The germline V gene has CDR1 SGHRS and CDR2 YFSETQ. Trimming left V 1 base short and J 0 bases short, with 7 bases between. The length of the CDR3 is 14 residues. The genes are TRBV5-1 and TRBJ2-5; no clear D. Material for sequencing was blood, either unsorted or a sorted T cell fraction (not recorded which). This receptor was identified in a male donor with ankylosing spondylitis or in good health (not recorded which). This CDR3 reads CASSLRQNQETQYF. The CDR3 DNA follows: TGCGCCAGCAGCTTGAGGCAGAACCAAGAGACCCAGTACTTC.